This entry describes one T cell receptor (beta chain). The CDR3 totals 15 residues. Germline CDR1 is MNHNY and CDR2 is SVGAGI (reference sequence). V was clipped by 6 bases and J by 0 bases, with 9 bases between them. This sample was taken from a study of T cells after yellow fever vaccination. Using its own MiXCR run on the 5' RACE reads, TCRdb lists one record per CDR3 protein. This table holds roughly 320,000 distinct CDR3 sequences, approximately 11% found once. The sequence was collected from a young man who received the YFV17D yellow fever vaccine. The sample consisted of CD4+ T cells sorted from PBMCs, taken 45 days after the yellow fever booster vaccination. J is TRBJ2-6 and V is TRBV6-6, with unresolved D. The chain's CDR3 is CASSHRNSGANVLTF. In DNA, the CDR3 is TGTGCCAGCAGCCACCGGAACTCTGGGGCCAACGTCCTGACTTTC.